Listed below are T cell receptor beta chains from one sample, sequenced in a study of CDR3 diversity in severe acne. TCRdb used MiXCR to reprocess the PCR reads, holding one entry per CDR3 protein. The table lists about 93,000 distinct CDR3 sequences, around 50% of them singletons. Material: blood. Receptors originate from a male donor in good health, serving as a control. The CDR3 runs from the conserved cysteine through the conserved F or W. A D gene is named only where the DNA matches it firmly. Clone size is stated in some rows and not others, as once, few, many or a class when expanded.

clone_size,j_call,v_call,d_call,cdr3_nt,cdr3_aa
.,TRBJ2-5,TRBV7-3,.,TGTGCCAGCAGCCCTAGTGGAGAGACCCAGTACTTC,CASSPSGETQYF
.,TRBJ2-1,TRBV7-9,.,TGTGCCAGCAGCTTAGCGCAGGTTAACACTGAGCAGTTCTTC,CASSLAQVNTEQFF
.,TRBJ2-5,TRBV2,TRBD2,TGTGCCAGCACCGGGGGGGACCAAGAGACCCAGTACTTC,CASTGGDQETQYF
.,TRBJ2-7,TRBV29-1,TRBD2,TGCAGCTTGGCTAGCGGGCTTCTATACGAGCAGTACTTC,CSLASGLLYEQYF
few,TRBJ2-2,TRBV20-1,TRBD1,TGCAGTGCCCTTGGGACAGGGAACACCGGGGAGCTGTTTTTT,CSALGTGNTGELFF
.,TRBJ1-2,TRBV7-9,TRBD1,TGTGCCAGCAGCTTAGGAGGCTATACAGGGGACTACACCTTC,CASSLGGYTGDYTF
many,TRBJ1-1,TRBV9,.,TGTGCCAGCAGCGCCGGGGGAAGAACTGTGGCTTTCTTT,CASSAGGRTVAFF
.,TRBJ1-1,TRBV2,.,TGTGGCAGCAAGCAGGGGTCCGAAACTGAAGCTTTCTTT,CGSKQGSETEAFF
many,TRBJ1-2,TRBV7-9,.,TGTGCCAGCAGCTTAGGGGCGGTGCAAGCTAACTATGGCTACACCTTC,CASSLGAVQANYGYTF
few,TRBJ2-1,TRBV29-1,.,TGCAGCGTTGAAGGCGCCCTAGCGACCGGGTCGAGCTCCTACAATGAGCAGTTCTTC,CSVEGALATGSSSYNEQFF
many,TRBJ2-3,TRBV6-5,TRBD2,TGTGCCAGCAGTTACTCGATGCCTAACGGGCTAGCGGGAGTCACAGATACGCAGTATTTT,CASSYSMPNGLAGVTDTQYF
many,TRBJ1-1,TRBV12-3/TRBV12-4,.,TGTGCCAGCAGTTTATCCCTGACTAACACTGAAGCTTTCTTT,CASSLSLTNTEAFF
.,TRBJ1-1,TRBV28,.,TGTGCCAGCAGATTACCCGAAGTGAACACTGAAGCTTTCTTT,CASRLPEVNTEAFF
once,TRBJ1-1,TRBV5-6,.,TGTGCCAGCAGCCCTCCAGGGCCCACTGAAGCTTTCTTT,CASSPPGPTEAFF
many,TRBJ1-5,TRBV4-1,.,TGCGCCAGCAGCCAACAGGGTTATCAGCCCCAGCATTTT,CASSQQGYQPQHF
.,TRBJ1-5,TRBV6-2/TRBV6-3,.,TGTGCCAGCAGTACCCGGGTCAATCAGCCCCAGCATTTT,CASSTRVNQPQHF
many,TRBJ1-1,TRBV12-3/TRBV12-4,.,TGTGCCAGCAGTCGAGGTTTTGAAGCTTTCTTT,CASSRGFEAFF
few,TRBJ2-3,TRBV19,.,TGTGCCAGTAGTGTCGGAGGGGTCTACACAGATACGCAGTATTTT,CASSVGGVYTDTQYF
.,TRBJ1-5,TRBV2,.,TGTGCCAGCAGCCCCCGCAGGGTCGGCAATCAGCCCCAGCATTTT,CASSPRRVGNQPQHF
many,TRBJ1-5,TRBV5-1,.,TGCGCCAGCAGCTTGGAGGGGCTTCAGCCCCAGCATTTT,CASSLEGLQPQHF
.,TRBJ1-3,TRBV6-6,TRBD1,TGTGCCAGCCAGGGGGCCGGGGTACAGTGGAACACCATATATTTT,CASQGAGVQWNTIYF
.,TRBJ2-5,TRBV2,TRBD2,TGTGCCAGCAGTGAAGAAATAGCGGGAGGAGAGGCCCAGTACTTC,CASSEEIAGGEAQYF
.,TRBJ1-5,TRBV30,.,TGTGCCTGGAGTGTAGGTGAAGGCGATCAGCCCCAGCATTTT,CAWSVGEGDQPQHF
.,TRBJ2-1,TRBV5-1,TRBD2,TGCGCCAGCAGCTCTACACGACTAGCGGGGGCATACAATGAGCAGTTCTTC,CASSSTRLAGAYNEQFF
many,TRBJ2-7,TRBV20-1,TRBD2,TGCAGTGCTAGACCCCCTAGCGGGGGCCAACCTTATTACGAGCAGTACTTC,CSARPPSGGQPYYEQYF
few,TRBJ1-2,TRBV20-1,.,TGCAGTGCTGCCCCGCACGGGCGGACCAACTATGGCTACACCTTC,CSAAPHGRTNYGYTF
many,TRBJ2-7,TRBV7-9,TRBD2,TGTGCCAGCAGCTCGGGACTAGCGGGTTTCTACGAGCAGTACTTC,CASSSGLAGFYEQYF